These 6 T cell receptor beta chains were all obtained from the same sample, sequenced in a study of T cells in Graves' hyperthyroidism and ophthalmopathy. Amplified regions were TCR beta CDR3 sequences from RNA transcripts. First-round RT-PCR with HTBI primers amplified the TCR CDR3 region. Each CDR3 protein is one row after TCRdb ran MiXCR on the multiplex PCR reads. The sample contains 350,000 to 450,000 distinct CDR3 sequences, around 15% of which appear only once. The material sequenced was blood. All receptors come from a man aged 45-65 years with Graves' ophthalmopathy.

This clonotype was counted at least ten times. The genes are TRBV20-1 and TRBJ1-1; TRBD1 might be the D (5 bases). Germline V gives CDR1 DFQATT, CDR2 SNEGSKA (reference sequence). This CDR3 contains 17 residues. V lost 0 bases to trimming and J lost 2 bases, with 19 bases between them. CDR3 DNA sequence: TGCAGTGCTAGAGAGTTGGTGATCCGGGGCAGCAACACTGAAGCTTTCTTT. It yields the protein CSARELVIRGSNTEAFF.

This clonotype occurred many times. The V call is TRBV28, the J call TRBJ2-2, with TRBD2 matching over 7 bases. Per the germline V gene, CDR1 is MDHEN and CDR2 is SYDVKM. V dropped 5 bases and J dropped 2; count of bases not matched to a gene: 11. There are 17 residues in the CDR3. For the CDR3, the DNA is TGTGCCAGCAGTCGGTCGGGGAGGGGAGGAAACACCGGGGAGCTGTTTTTT. Amino acid sequence: CASSRSGRGGNTGELFF.

About this clonotype: A much larger clone lies one base from this, so it may be a read error. The chain is built from TRBV27 and TRBJ2-5; possible D gene TRBD1, 6 bases. CDR3 length: 13 amino acids. Germline CDR1 and CDR2: MNHEY and SMNVEV (reference sequence). The CDR3 loop reads CASSRGDQGTQYF. Written as DNA, the CDR3 is TGTGCCAGCAGCAGGGGCGATCAAGGGACCCAGTACTTC.

This clonotype was seen only a few times. The gene calls are TRBV7-9 and TRBJ1-6; 8 bases are shared with TRBD1. J gave up 10 bases and V 4 bases, and 9 bases lay outside the gene matches. The CDR3 has 15 residues. Germline V gene sequence: CDR1 SEHNR, CDR2 FQNEAQ (reference sequence). The CDR3 spells CASSSDRESNSPLHF. CDR3 nucleotides: TGTGCCAGCAGCTCGGACAGGGAGTCGAACTCACCCCTCCACTTT.

This clonotype was recorded many times. V usage is TRBV5-4 and J usage is TRBJ2-1; tentatively, D is TRBD2 (6 bases). Per germline, CDR1 SGHNT and CDR2 YYREEE (reference sequence). CDR3 length equals 13 residues. V lost 1 base to trimming and J lost 8 bases, with 10 bases between them. The CDR3 here is CASSLWLADEQFF. The CDR3 DNA is TGTGCCAGCAGCTTGTGGTTAGCGGATGAGCAGTTCTTC.

This clonotype was recorded a few times. This chain joins TRBV27 and TRBJ1-6; weak D call: TRBD1 (5 bases). The length of the CDR3 is 13 residues. V lost 4 bases to trimming and J lost 9 bases, with 10 bases between them. CDR1 and CDR2 (germline): MNHEY, SMNVEV (reference sequence). Here the CDR3 DNA reads TGTGCCAGCAGTTCCAAAGGGGTTTCACCCCTCCACTTT. Protein: CASSSKGVSPLHF.